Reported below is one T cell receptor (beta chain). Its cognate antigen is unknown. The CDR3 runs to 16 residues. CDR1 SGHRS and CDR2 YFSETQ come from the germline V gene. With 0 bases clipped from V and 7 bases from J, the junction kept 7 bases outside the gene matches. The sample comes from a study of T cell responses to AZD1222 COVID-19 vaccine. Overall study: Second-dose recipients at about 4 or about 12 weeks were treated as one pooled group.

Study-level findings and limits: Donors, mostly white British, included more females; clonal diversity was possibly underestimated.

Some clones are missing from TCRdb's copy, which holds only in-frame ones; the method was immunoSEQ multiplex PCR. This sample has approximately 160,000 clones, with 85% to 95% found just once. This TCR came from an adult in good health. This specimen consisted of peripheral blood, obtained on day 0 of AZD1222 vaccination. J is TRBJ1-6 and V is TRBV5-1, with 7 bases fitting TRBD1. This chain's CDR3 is CASSLAVGGANSPLHF. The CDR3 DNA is TGCGCCAGCAGCTTGGCCGTAGGGGGCGCGAATTCACCCCTCCACTTT.